A selection of T cell receptor beta chains follows, all from one sample in a study of T cell repertoires in cytomegalovirus infection. Using its own MiXCR run on the reads, TCRdb lists one record per CDR3 protein. The sample yields 60,000 to 75,000 distinct CDR3 sequences, 3% to 4% seen once. Sequenced: PBMCs. The receptors originated from a human donor in good health (CMV status not recorded). Some clones in this sample may be carry-over from other donors' samples. CDR3s include the opening cysteine and the closing phenylalanine or tryptophan. D genes are given only for firm matches. The listing skips clone size in some rows; elsewhere it reads once, few, many or a size class.

abundance | len | d_gene | j_gene | v_gene | CDR3nt | CDR3aa
many | 15 | NA | TRBJ2-7 | TRBV7-2 | TGTGCCAGCAGCCCTCAGACAGGAATATCCTACGAGCAGTACTTC | CASSPQTGISYEQYF
many | 15 | NA | TRBJ1-1 | TRBV7-8 | TGTGCCAGCAGCTTAGTCGCCTCCGTGGACACTGAAGCTTTCTTT | CASSLVASVDTEAFF
many | 14 | TRBD2 | TRBJ2-2 | TRBV7-6 | TGTGCCAGCTCTACTAGCGGGGGGATCGGGGAGCTGTTTTTT | CASSTSGGIGELFF
many | 15 | TRBD1 | TRBJ2-7 | TRBV7-2 | TGTGCCAGCAGCTATACCGGGACAGGACGCTACGAGCAGTACTTC | CASSYTGTGRYEQYF
many | 16 | TRBD1 | TRBJ1-1 | TRBV7-8 | TGTGCCAGCAGCTTAGGGAGACAGGGCTCAAACACTGAAGCTTTCTTT | CASSLGRQGSNTEAFF
many | 16 | TRBD2 | TRBJ2-3 | TRBV7-2 | TGTGCCAGCAGCCACACACTAGCGGGGGTCACAGATACGCAGTATTTT | CASSHTLAGVTDTQYF
many | 15 | NA | TRBJ2-3 | TRBV28 | TGTGCCAGCAGGAAGAGAAGTTCGCCCACAAATACGCAGTATTTT | CASRKRSSPTNTQYF
many | 15 | TRBD1 | TRBJ1-1 | TRBV7-9 | TGTGCCAGCAGCTTATATGACAGGGGGCTGGGTGAAGCTTTCTTT | CASSLYDRGLGEAFF
many | 15 | NA | TRBJ2-1 | TRBV28 | TGTGCCAGCAGTTTGGGAGATGGCTCCTACAATGAGCAGTTCTTC | CASSLGDGSYNEQFF
many | 14 | TRBD1 | TRBJ2-4 | TRBV7-2 | TGTGCCAGCAGCTTACTTGGACAGGCAAACATTCAGTACTTC | CASSLLGQANIQYF
many | 16 | TRBD2 | TRBJ2-2 | TRBV4-3 | TGCGCCAGCAGCCCCAGGAGCGGGGGAGGGACCGGGGAGCTGTTTTTT | CASSPRSGGGTGELFF
many | 14 | TRBD1 | TRBJ2-5 | TRBV18 | TGTGCCAGCCGGCTGACAGGGGTCCAAGAGACCCAGTACTTC | CASRLTGVQETQYF
NA | 14 | NA | TRBJ1-1 | TRBV4-1 | TGCGCCAGCAGCCGGGACTCTGCGAACACTGAAGCTTTCTTT | CASSRDSANTEAFF
many | 16 | NA | TRBJ2-4 | TRBV6-2/TRBV6-3 | TGTGCCAGCAGCCGAGGACAGATCGGGTCCAAAAACATTCAGTACTTC | CASSRGQIGSKNIQYF
many | 16 | TRBD1 | TRBJ2-2 | TRBV7-6 | TGTGCCAGCAGCTTAGAACAGGGGGCGATCACCGGGGAGCTGTTTTTT | CASSLEQGAITGELFF
many | 17 | TRBD2 | TRBJ2-1 | TRBV7-2 | TGTGCCAGCAGCCCGAGGGCCGGACTAGAGGGCTACAATGAGCAGTTCTTC | CASSPRAGLEGYNEQFF
NA | 16 | NA | TRBJ2-2 | TRBV7-8 | TGTGCCAGCAGCGGACATTACAGGGAATTGGTCGGGGAGCTGTTTTTT | CASSGHYRELVGELFF
many | 21 | TRBD1 | TRBJ1-6 | TRBV6-5 | TGTGCCAGCAGTTACCGGCCCAGGGACAGTTGGCGGTTGGGCAGTGGATCACCCCTCCACTTT | CASSYRPRDSWRLGSGSPLHF
many | 14 | NA | TRBJ2-5 | TRBV7-2 | TGTGCCAGCAGCTACGGGACAAGACAAGAGACCCAGTACTTC | CASSYGTRQETQYF
many | 15 | TRBD1 | TRBJ2-4 | TRBV7-2 | TGTGCCAGCAGCTTAGCCGGGACAGGCAAAAACATTCAGTACTTC | CASSLAGTGKNIQYF
many | 13 | NA | TRBJ2-5 | TRBV7-2 | TGTGCCAGCAGCTTGAGTTTGGTGCAGACCCAGTACTTC | CASSLSLVQTQYF
few | 15 | NA | TRBJ2-1 | TRBV7-9 | TGTGCCAGCAGCTTAGCGACGGGGGCTCCGAATGAGCAGTTCTTC | CASSLATGAPNEQFF
many | 14 | TRBD2 | TRBJ2-1 | TRBV28 | TGTGCCAGCATCGGACTAGCAGAAGTCAATGAGCAGTTCTTC | CASIGLAEVNEQFF
many | 15 | TRBD2 | TRBJ2-1 | TRBV20-1 | TGCAGTGCTAGCGGGGGGGCGAACTCCTACAATGAGCAGTTCTTC | CSASGGANSYNEQFF
many | 15 | TRBD2 | TRBJ2-1 | TRBV7-2 | TGTGCCAGCAGACAGACTAGCGGGAGACACAATGAGCAGTTCTTC | CASRQTSGRHNEQFF
many | 14 | TRBD1 | TRBJ1-5 | TRBV27 | TGTGCCAGCAGTTGGGCAGGGGGCGGTCAGCCCCAGCATTTT | CASSWAGGGQPQHF
many | 15 | NA | TRBJ1-2 | TRBV7-2 | TGTGCCAGCAGCTTAGGGAACAGGGTCGACTATGGCTACACCTTC | CASSLGNRVDYGYTF
many | 14 | NA | TRBJ1-2 | TRBV12-3/TRBV12-4 | TGTGCCAGCAGTTTTAACAGGGAATCATATGGCTACACCTTC | CASSFNRESYGYTF
many | 14 | TRBD1 | TRBJ2-7 | TRBV19 | TGTGCCAGTAAGAGGGGGCAGGGTACCTACGAGCAGTACTTC | CASKRGQGTYEQYF
many | 14 | TRBD1 | TRBJ1-5 | TRBV7-9 | TGTGCCAGCAGCTCGCGACAGGGTGACCAGCCCCAGCATTTT | CASSSRQGDQPQHF
NA | 15 | TRBD1 | TRBJ2-7 | TRBV6-6 | TGTGCCAGCGGAGCCGGGACAGGGGGCCGGGGAGAGCAGTACTTC | CASGAGTGGRGEQYF
many | 17 | TRBD2 | TRBJ2-7 | TRBV7-8 | TGTGCCAGCAGCTACGGACTAGCGGGAGACTTGGTATACGAGCAGTACTTC | CASSYGLAGDLVYEQYF
NA | 17 | NA | TRBJ1-2 | TRBV15 | TGTGCCACCAGCAGATATTCTGGGGCCGGGCGGCGCTATGGCTACACCTTC | CATSRYSGAGRRYGYTF
many | 14 | TRBD2 | TRBJ2-7 | TRBV23-1 | TGCGCCAGCAGTTCTAGCGGGAGCTCCTACGAGCAGTACTTC | CASSSSGSSYEQYF
many | 13 | NA | TRBJ1-1 | TRBV29-1 | TGCAGCGTTCAGACAAGAATGAACACTGAAGCTTTCTTT | CSVQTRMNTEAFF
many | 14 | NA | TRBJ2-3 | TRBV28 | TGTGCCAGCAGTTTATTTCGGGAAACAGATACGCAGTATTTT | CASSLFRETDTQYF
many | 15 | NA | TRBJ2-2 | TRBV7-2 | TGTGCCAGCAACGTAGGCCAGCGGAACACCGGGGAGCTGTTTTTT | CASNVGQRNTGELFF
many | 16 | TRBD2 | TRBJ2-1 | TRBV4-1 | TGCGCCAGCAGCCAACAGACTAGCGGGAGTTTTTATGAGCAGTTCTTC | CASSQQTSGSFYEQFF
many | 16 | NA | TRBJ1-2 | TRBV7-8 | TGTGCCAGCAGCTTAGTTATACAGATGGAAAAGTATGGCTACACCTTC | CASSLVIQMEKYGYTF
many | 15 | NA | TRBJ1-2 | TRBV7-2 | TGTGCCAGCAGCTTAGTGGCTGCCAGGTACTATGGCTACACCTTC | CASSLVAARYYGYTF
many | 15 | NA | TRBJ2-3 | TRBV7-9 | TGTGCCAGCAGCCCCGGACAGAGTTTTACAGATACGCAGTATTTT | CASSPGQSFTDTQYF
many | 14 | NA | TRBJ2-7 | TRBV15 | TGTGCCACCAGCAGAGCACAGGGATTCGACGAGCAGTACTTC | CATSRAQGFDEQYF
many | 12 | NA | TRBJ2-5 | TRBV29-1 | TGCAGCGTCTGGGGCGGGCAAGAGACCCAGTACTTC | CSVWGGQETQYF
many | 16 | TRBD2 | TRBJ2-3 | TRBV7-2 | TGTGCCAGCAGCTTAGCAAGGCTAGCGGGCACAGATACGCAGTATTTT | CASSLARLAGTDTQYF
many | 14 | NA | TRBJ1-5 | TRBV7-6 | TGTGCCAGCAGCTTGGGGCCGCCGACTCAGCCCCAGCATTTT | CASSLGPPTQPQHF
many | 16 | TRBD2 | TRBJ2-5 | TRBV4-1 | TGCGCCAGCAGCCAAGATCCAGGAGCGGGGGCAGAGACCCAGTACTTC | CASSQDPGAGAETQYF
many | 13 | TRBD1 | TRBJ2-1 | TRBV11-3 | TGTGCCAGCAGACCACAGGGGCGGAATGAGCAGTTCTTC | CASRPQGRNEQFF
many | 16 | NA | TRBJ1-1 | TRBV25-1 | TGTGCCAGCAGTGAATATATACCGACGGGGGTAGGTGAAGCTTTCTTT | CASSEYIPTGVGEAFF
many | 11 | NA | TRBJ1-3 | TRBV7-2 | TGTGCCAGCAGCTTTTTAAACACCATATATTTT | CASSFLNTIYF
few | 15 | TRBD2 | TRBJ2-7 | TRBV7-2 | TGTGCCAGCAGCGTCTCTAGCGGGAGTTCGGGCGAGCAGTACTTC | CASSVSSGSSGEQYF
many | 13 | NA | TRBJ2-2 | TRBV7-6 | TGTGCCAGCAGCTTAGGGGCCCCCGGGGAGCTGTTTTTT | CASSLGAPGELFF
many | 14 | NA | TRBJ1-2 | TRBV7-2 | TGTGCCAGCAGCTTAGCCCAGGATCGGGATGGCTACACCTTC | CASSLAQDRDGYTF
many | 15 | NA | TRBJ2-5 | TRBV7-2 | TGTGCCAGCAGCTTGGACTGGACAACGCAAGAGACCCAGTACTTC | CASSLDWTTQETQYF